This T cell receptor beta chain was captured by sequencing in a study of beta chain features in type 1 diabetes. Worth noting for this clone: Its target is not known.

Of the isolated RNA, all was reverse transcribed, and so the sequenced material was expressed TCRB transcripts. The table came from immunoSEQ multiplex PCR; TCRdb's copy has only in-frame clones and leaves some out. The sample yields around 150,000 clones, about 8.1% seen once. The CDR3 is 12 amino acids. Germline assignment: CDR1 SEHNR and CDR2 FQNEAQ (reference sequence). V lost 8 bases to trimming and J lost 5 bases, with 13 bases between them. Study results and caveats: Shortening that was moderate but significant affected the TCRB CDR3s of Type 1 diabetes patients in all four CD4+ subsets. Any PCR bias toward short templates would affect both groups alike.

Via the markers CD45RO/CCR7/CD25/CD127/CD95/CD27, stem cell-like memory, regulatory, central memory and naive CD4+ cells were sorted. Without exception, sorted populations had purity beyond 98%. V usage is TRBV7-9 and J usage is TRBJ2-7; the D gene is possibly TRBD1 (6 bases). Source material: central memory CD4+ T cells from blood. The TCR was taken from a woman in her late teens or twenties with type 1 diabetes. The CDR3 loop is CASSASGDEQYF. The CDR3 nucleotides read TGTGCCAGCTCAGCTTCAGGGGACGAGCAGTACTTC.